A single sample is the source of the 12 T cell receptor beta chains below, sequenced in a study of cytomegalovirus exposure and HLA in healthy donors. Assay used: immunoSEQ multiplex PCR; TCRdb lists only in-frame clones, some missing. Counted here are 110,000 to 150,000 clones, 80% to 90% occurring once; the ten biggest clones make up 6.2%. The source material was PBMCs. These receptors all come from a woman in her thirties in good health and CMV-seropositive.

This clone has a single count. The rearrangement joins TRBV19 to TRBJ1-5; D ambiguous. Trimming took off 3 bases at V and 1 base at J, with 10 bases between the two ends. The germline V gene encodes CDR1 LNHDA and CDR2 SQIVND (reference sequence). The CDR3 has 15 residues. This CDR3 reads CASSIGRISNQPQHF. In DNA, the CDR3 is TGTGCCAGTAGTATTGGGAGGATCAGCAATCAGCCCCAGCATTTT.

V gene TRBV5-4 combines with J gene TRBJ2-2; no definite D call. The V gene lost 2 bases and the J gene lost 6 bases, with 5 bases spanning the gap. The V gene's germline CDR1 is SGHNT and CDR2 YYREEE (reference sequence). The length of the CDR3 is 12 residues. CDR3 in amino acids: CASSFPSGELFF. The CDR3 DNA is TGTGCCAGCAGCTTCCCCTCCGGGGAGCTGTTTTTT.

V usage is TRBV15 and J usage is TRBJ1-1; no definite D call. The CDR3 length is 13 residues. Between the trimmed V and J ends, which lost 0 bases and 6 bases, there was a span of 8 bases. Germline-derived CDR1 and CDR2 are LNHNV and YYDKDF (reference sequence). The CDR3 sequence: CATSRDGAAEAFF. The CDR3, as DNA: TGTGCCACCAGCAGAGATGGCGCGGCTGAAGCTTTCTTT.

The V and J genes are TRBV7-9 and TRBJ1-1; no definite D call. Per the germline V gene, CDR1 is SEHNR and CDR2 is FQNEAQ (reference sequence). CDR3 size: 15 residues. V gave up 4 bases and J gave up 1 base, with 13 bases separating them. Here the CDR3 reads CASSSPGRENTEAFF. The CDR3 DNA reads as TGTGCCAGCAGCTCCCCTGGACGGGAGAACACTGAAGCTTTCTTT.

The J gene is TRBJ2-3, the V gene TRBV4-1; 10 positions match TRBD1. The length of the CDR3 is 15 residues. The J segment lost 6 bases and the V segment lost 0 bases, leaving 3 bases of the junction unmatched. Germline CDR1 and CDR2: MGHRA and YSYEKL. CDR3 protein: CASSQERGQGDTQYF. The CDR3 DNA is TGCGCCAGCAGCCAAGAAAGGGGACAGGGGGATACGCAGTATTTT.

V gene TRBV28 combines with J gene TRBJ2-5; the D gene is possibly TRBD2 (7 bases). CDR3 length equals 16 residues. The germline gives CDR1 MDHEN, CDR2 SYDVKM. Trimming removed 6 bases from V and 2 bases from J, with 19 bases in between. This CDR3 reads CASSKSGGLNQETQYF. The CDR3 region has the DNA TGTGCCAGCAGCAAGTCCGGGGGGCTAAATCAAGAGACCCAGTACTTC.

This sequence joins TRBV5-1 and TRBJ1-2; 10 bases are a match to TRBD1. Trimming took 0 bases from V and 5 from J; bases not matched to a gene: 4. CDR3 length: 15 amino acids. CDR1 is SGHRS, CDR2 YFSETQ, per germline. The DNA for the CDR3 is TGCGCCAGCAGCTTGGGGACAGGGGGGTTATATGGCTACACCTTC. It codes for CASSLGTGGLYGYTF.

Turning to this clone: Sequence at one end of the junction differs from germline and may be a read error. The rearrangement joins TRBV2 to TRBJ2-3; 8 nucleotides align to TRBD2. CDR3 length equals 10 residues. Germline V lookup: CDR1 SNHLY, CDR2 FYNNEI. The CDR3 here is CASSRTSPIF. The CDR3 coding sequence is TGTGCCAGCAGCCGGACTAGCCCCATATTT.

The rearrangement links TRBV4-1 to TRBJ2-5; the match to TRBD2 covers 9 bases. The V gene end was trimmed by 1 base and the J gene end by 2 bases; junction bases not matched to a gene: 5. This CDR3 spans 16 amino acids. Per the germline V gene, CDR1 is MGHRA and CDR2 is YSYEKL. CDR3 sequence reads: CASSQGGGGEQETQYF. The CDR3 region has the DNA TGCGCCAGCAGCCAAGGTGGCGGGGGGGAACAAGAGACCCAGTACTTC.

This clone is a singleton in its sample. This sequence joins TRBV7-9 and TRBJ1-2; 7 bases match TRBD1. Trimming removed 0 bases from V and 6 bases from J; junction bases left unmatched: 1. CDR1 SEHNR and CDR2 FQNEAQ come from the germline V gene (reference sequence). CDR3 length: 13 amino acids. In DNA, the CDR3 is TGTGCCAGCAGCTTAGCCGACAGGGATGGCTACACCTTC. Its translation: CASSLADRDGYTF.

On this clone: At one of its ends the junction is not consistent with the germline gene, which may arise from a read error. This rearrangement joins TRBV13 to TRBJ1-1; D is possibly TRBD1 (5 bases). Germline CDR1 and CDR2: PRHDT and FYEKMQ (reference sequence). The CDR3 is 13 residues long. For the CDR3, the DNA is TGTGCCAGCAGCGTAGGACAGAACACTGAAGCTTTCTTT. It yields the protein CASSVGQNTEAFF.

The chain couples TRBV7-8 to TRBJ2-5, with 8 bases lining up with TRBD1. The germline CDR1 and CDR2 sequences are SGHVS and FQNEAQ. The CDR3 runs to 16 residues. Germline trimming cut 5 bases from V and 3 bases from J; bases unmatched to any gene: 11. The CDR3 here is CASSDLRDRSKETQYF. CDR3 coding DNA: TGTGCCAGCAGCGATCTCCGGGACAGGTCGAAAGAGACCCAGTACTTC. Together with reference TRBV7-8 and TRBJ2-5, the CDR3 gives the full variable domain: GAGVSQSPRYKVAKRGQDVALRCDPISGHVSLFWYQQALGQGPEFLTYFQNEAQLDKSGLPSDRFFAERPEGSVSTLKIQRTQQEDSAVYLCASSDLRDRSKETQYFGPGTRLLVL.